Listed below are T cell receptor beta chains from one sample, sequenced in a study of PD-L1 blockade in urothelial cancer. Clones were read by immunoSEQ multiplex PCR, and TCRdb kept only the in-frame ones, dropping some. The table lists more than 80,000 clones, about four fifths of them singletons. The sample here was PBMCs, taken around atezolizumab (anti-PD-L1) treatment. The receptors were sampled from a man in his sixties or seventies with urothelial cancer. Each CDR3 is given with its conserved first and last residue. Each record gives: clone size, V gene, D gene, J gene, CDR3 DNA, CDR3 protein. D genes are given only for firm matches. Size tells how often a clone was seen (once, few, many) or the class of an expanded clone, and some rows leave it out.

>few|TRBV4-1|TRBD2|TRBJ2-3
TGCGCCAGCAGCCAAGATTGGGGGGGAAGCACAGATACGCAGTATTTT
CASSQDWGGSTDTQYF
>-|TRBV6-1|-|TRBJ1-2
TGTGCCAGCAAACTCGGGGGAATTGGCTACACCTTC
CASKLGGIGYTF
>once|TRBV6-4|-|TRBJ1-2
TGTGCCAGCAAGGGGGACAATTCATATGGCTACACCTTC
CASKGDNSYGYTF
>-|TRBV6-5|-|TRBJ2-3
TGTGCCACCCGAACAGGGACAGATACGCAGTATTTT
CATRTGTDTQYF
>few|TRBV7-3|-|TRBJ2-2
TGTGCCAGCAGCTTTGGAGCCGTGGGAGGCACCGGGGAGCTGTTTTTT
CASSFGAVGGTGELFF
>few|TRBV7-9|-|TRBJ1-6
TGTGCCAGCAGCTTAGCATCCGACGGAGTAATCCTCCACTTT
CASSLASDGVILHF
>-|TRBV10-3|TRBD1|TRBJ1-4
TGTGCCACAGGGGACAGGGGGCAAACTAATGAAAAACTGTTTTTT
CATGDRGQTNEKLFF
>-|TRBV29-1|-|TRBJ1-2
TGCAGCGTCCAGGGAGGAGCTAACTATGGCTACACCTTC
CSVQGGANYGYTF
>-|TRBV5-4|-|TRBJ1-2
TGTGCCAGCAGCTTGGTGGAGGGAGATGGCTACACCTTC
CASSLVEGDGYTF
>-|TRBV11-2|TRBD1|TRBJ2-1
TGTGCCAGCAGCTTAGATCGGTCAGGGGGTACCTACAATGAGCAGTTCTTC
CASSLDRSGGTYNEQFF
>-|TRBV7-2|TRBD1|TRBJ2-3
TGTGCCAGCAGCTTAGTGGCGGGACAGGGCGCAGATACGCAGTATTTT
CASSLVAGQGADTQYF
>once|TRBV19|TRBD2|TRBJ2-5
TGTGCCAGTAGTACTCCGAGGGGAGGGCAGCGGGAGACCCAGTACTTC
CASSTPRGGQRETQYF
>-|TRBV6-5|TRBD1|TRBJ1-5
TGTGCCAGCAGTTACTCGCCAGGGGGGAATCAGCCCCAGCATTTT
CASSYSPGGNQPQHF
>few|TRBV9|-|TRBJ1-1
TGTGCCAGCAGCAATTTGGGGAGGAACACTGAAGCTTTCTTT
CASSNLGRNTEAFF
>-|TRBV19|TRBD1|TRBJ1-3
TGTGCCAGTTCGACAGGGACTGGAAACACCATATATTTT
CASSTGTGNTIYF
>-|TRBV4-1|TRBD1|TRBJ2-3
TGCGCCAGCAGCCTTTCAGGGGGTGGCACAGATACGCAGTATTTT
CASSLSGGGTDTQYF
>-|TRBV7-2|TRBD2|TRBJ2-1
TGTGCCAGCAGCCTCGCGGGGGGCGCCCACAATGAGCAGTTCTTC
CASSLAGGAHNEQFF
>few|TRBV30|TRBD1|TRBJ2-7
TGTGCCTGGAGCCGCCGACAGGGTCCTTCCTACGAGCAGTACTTC
CAWSRRQGPSYEQYF
>-|TRBV12-5|-|TRBJ2-2
TGTGCTAGTGGAAGGACAGCAAACACCGGGGAGCTGTTTTTT
CASGRTANTGELFF
>-|TRBV9|-|TRBJ2-1
TGTGCCAGCAGCGTAGTCACTGAGGGAGATGAGCAGTTCTTC
CASSVVTEGDEQFF
>-|TRBV15|-|TRBJ2-7
TGTGCCACCAGCAGGGCCGGGGGATCCTACGAGCAGTACTTC
CATSRAGGSYEQYF
>few|TRBV7-2|-|TRBJ2-1
TGTGCCAGCAGCGCCTTCGGGTATGCCTACAATGAGCAGTTCTTC
CASSAFGYAYNEQFF
>-|TRBV7-8|-|TRBJ2-7
TGTGCCAGCAGCAGCGCCGCGAGTCCTAGCTCCTACGAGCAGTACTTC
CASSSAASPSSYEQYF
>-|TRBV6-5|-|TRBJ2-7
TGTGCCAGCAGTGACTCCTTGCAGTACTTC
CASSDSLQYF
>few|TRBV19|TRBD1|TRBJ1-5
TGTGCCAGTAGTATTCTGACAGGGGGCGGGGGTCAGCCCCAGCATTTT
CASSILTGGGGQPQHF
>few|TRBV7-9|TRBD1|TRBJ1-4
TGTGCCAGCAGCTGGACAGGGGTTGGGGAAAAACTGTTTTTT
CASSWTGVGEKLFF
>-|TRBV7-9|-|TRBJ1-2
TGTGCCAGCAGCTTAGCCTCCGGGGGCTACACCTTC
CASSLASGGYTF
>-|TRBV10-3|-|TRBJ1-1
TGTGCCATCAGTGAGGTCAGGGGTAAAGCTTTCTTT
CAISEVRGKAFF